What follows describes a single TCR beta chain. This record belongs to a study of T cell changes during pregnancy in multiple sclerosis. Method: immunoSEQ multiplex PCR; TCRdb's copy keeps in-frame clones and lacks some. This table holds about 32,000 clones, 89% found once. The CDR3 runs 17 residues. J gave up 2 bases and V 4 bases, and 7 bases lay outside the gene matches. Germline CDR1 PRHDT, CDR2 FYEKMQ (reference sequence). The source is a female donor with multiple sclerosis, enrolled in a pregnancy study. This sequence joins TRBV13 and TRBJ2-1; 11 bases match TRBD2. The specimen comprised CD8+ T cells from peripheral blood mononuclear cells, sampled in the first trimester of pregnancy. The CDR3 nucleotides are TGTGCCAGCAGCTCGTTAGCGGGAGGGGATGCCTACAATGAGCAGTTCTTC. Protein product: CASSSLAGGDAYNEQFF.